This is a list of T cell receptor beta chains from one sample in a study of Ad26.COV2.S vaccination and SARS-CoV-2 variants. TCRdb's table, derived via immunoSEQ multiplex PCR, lists solely in-frame clones and lacks some. The table has over 250,000 clones, 80% to 90% seen once; the top ten hold over 2.5%. Sample: peripheral blood, taken in a trial of Ad26.COV2.S vaccine versus placebo. Receptors originate from a person aged 18-65 years who received the Ad26.COV2.S COVID-19 vaccine or a placebo. Each CDR3 is given with its conserved first and last residue. The D gene is left open where the match is weak.

TRBV27	NA	TRBJ1-5	CASSSRGQPQHF
TRBV7-2	NA	TRBJ2-3	CASSQDSVDTQYF
TRBV2	NA	TRBJ1-1	CAGRGSQSPEAFF
TRBV27	NA	TRBJ1-1	CASGLGAEAFF
TRBV19	NA	TRBJ1-1	CASSPMTVMNTEAFF
TRBV7-8	NA	TRBJ2-5	CASSSRLRGALEETQYF
TRBV11-2	TRBD1	TRBJ2-7	CASSLVVGTGSYEQYF
TRBV7-9	TRBD1	TRBJ1-2	CASSGTVLNYGYTF
TRBV18	NA	TRBJ2-5	CASSRLSETQYF
TRBV27	TRBD2	TRBJ2-1	CASGRDRILAGVPNEQFF
TRBV23-1	TRBD1	TRBJ2-1	CASSQSMGQGSSYNEQFF
TRBV10-3	NA	TRBJ2-7	CAIRNLGGIGEQYF
TRBV9	NA	TRBJ2-7	CASSVASGREQYF
TRBV24-1	NA	TRBJ1-1	CATSVTEAFF
TRBV2	TRBD1	TRBJ1-2	CASSQTGYTYGYTF
TRBV25-1	TRBD1	TRBJ2-2	CASSETRGLSGELFF
TRBV6-5	NA	TRBJ2-2	CASSKTGLAGELFF
TRBV18	NA	TRBJ2-7	CASSPPVDSYEQYF
TRBV11-2	NA	TRBJ1-1	CASSLVNSPYTEAFF
TRBV6-5	NA	TRBJ1-3	CASSYGRGGQGNTIYF
TRBV4-2	TRBD2	TRBJ2-5	CASSLSSGREETQYF
TRBV13	TRBD2	TRBJ2-7	CASSSGTSDSYEQYF
TRBV5-1	TRBD1	TRBJ2-1	CASSLVGQGVVEQFF
TRBV9	TRBD2	TRBJ2-7	CASSPRTSGSYEQYF
TRBV4-3	NA	TRBJ2-7	CASSQERFGEQYF
TRBV7-2	NA	TRBJ2-6	CASSLVGALSGANVLTF
TRBV5-6	TRBD2	TRBJ2-5	CASSLSGRPQETQYF
TRBV2	NA	TRBJ1-3	CASGAGNSGNTIYF
TRBV20-1	NA	TRBJ1-2	CSASGEGGGSGYTF
TRBV5-5	NA	TRBJ1-2	CASSWGGGRYGYTF
TRBV20-1	NA	TRBJ1-1	CSARGLEAFF
TRBV7-6	NA	TRBJ2-1	CASSPWIVGEQFF
TRBV7-6	TRBD2	TRBJ2-1	CASSLLGGAYNEQFF
TRBV5-1	NA	TRBJ1-1	CASSLWTEAFF
TRBV19	TRBD1	TRBJ2-5	CASSGRTGSIVETQYF
TRBV7-8	NA	TRBJ2-7	CASSRAYEQYF
TRBV4-1	NA	TRBJ1-5	CASSQDGVSGDQPQHF
TRBV9	TRBD1	TRBJ1-1	CASSAQGWDTEAFF
TRBV10-3	TRBD1	TRBJ2-7	CAISQGATSYEQYF
TRBV29-1	NA	TRBJ2-5	CSVPTRGRETQYF
TRBV11-2	NA	TRBJ2-7	CASSLGQFYEQYF
TRBV18	NA	TRBJ1-1	CASSLQGMNTEAFF
TRBV6-5	NA	TRBJ1-2	CASSYSEREVYGYTF
TRBV24-1	NA	TRBJ2-1	CATRGGDYNEQFF
TRBV7-9	TRBD1	TRBJ1-2	CASSLAGQGAFNYGYTF
TRBV2	TRBD1	TRBJ2-7	CASREWTGDAYEQYF
TRBV6-1	NA	TRBJ1-6	CASSDPDSRASPLHF
TRBV7-8	NA	TRBJ2-2	CASSLGRNTGELFF
TRBV5-1	TRBD1	TRBJ2-7	CASSAGTGILEQYF
TRBV28	NA	TRBJ2-2	CASSLLGRNTGELFF
TRBV6-5	NA	TRBJ2-4	CASGAGLAKNIQYF
TRBV6-7	NA	TRBJ1-2	CASKSHGGHGYTF
TRBV20-1	TRBD2	TRBJ2-1	CSASRWRGGNNEQFF
TRBV2	NA	TRBJ1-1	CASRSDSYMNTEAFF
TRBV19	NA	TRBJ1-1	CASSIPFRGTEAFF
TRBV7-2	TRBD2	TRBJ2-1	CASTLLAGGPWNEQFF
TRBV7-7	NA	TRBJ2-2	CASSWGRNTGELFF